A selection of T cell receptor beta chains follows, all from one sample in a study of blood T cell repertoires in COVID-19. Assay used: immunoSEQ multiplex PCR; TCRdb lists only in-frame clones, some missing. The top ten hold less than 4.5% of the sample, which has 210,000 or so clones, about nine tenths seen once. The sample taken for sequencing was peripheral blood. Every receptor here comes from a man aged 50 to 59 with acute or convalescent COVID-19. Each CDR3 is given with its conserved first and last residue. D genes are given only for firm matches.

d_gene: -
v_gene: TRBV11-2
j_gene: TRBJ1-4
CDR3nt: TGTGCCAGCAGCTTAGTTTATCCTACTAATGAAAAACTGTTTTTT
CDR3aa: CASSLVYPTNEKLFF

d_gene: -
v_gene: TRBV19
j_gene: TRBJ1-5
CDR3nt: TGTGCCAGTACCGGTAGCAATCAGCCCCAGCATTTT
CDR3aa: CASTGSNQPQHF

d_gene: TRBD2
v_gene: TRBV11-3
j_gene: TRBJ2-1
CDR3nt: TGTGCCAGCAGCTTACGGACTAGTGCCTACAATGAGCAGTTCTTC
CDR3aa: CASSLRTSAYNEQFF

d_gene: -
v_gene: TRBV19
j_gene: TRBJ1-5
CDR3nt: TGTGCCAGTAAGTCCGGGGGTAGCAATCAGCCCCAGCATTTT
CDR3aa: CASKSGGSNQPQHF

d_gene: -
v_gene: TRBV5-5
j_gene: TRBJ1-1
CDR3nt: TGTGCCAGCAGCGGCGGGGTTTATGCCACTGAAGCTTTCTTT
CDR3aa: CASSGGVYATEAFF

d_gene: -
v_gene: TRBV7-9
j_gene: TRBJ1-3
CDR3nt: TGTGCCAGCCACCATGACAAGGAAAACACCATATATTTT
CDR3aa: CASHHDKENTIYF

d_gene: -
v_gene: TRBV7-9
j_gene: TRBJ1-1
CDR3nt: TGTGCCAGCAGCTTAGCGAGGATCACTGAAGCTTTCTTT
CDR3aa: CASSLARITEAFF

d_gene: TRBD1
v_gene: TRBV18
j_gene: TRBJ2-5
CDR3nt: TGTGCCAGCTCACCGGGACAGGCGCAAGAGACCCAGTACTTC
CDR3aa: CASSPGQAQETQYF

d_gene: TRBD2
v_gene: TRBV6-2/TRBV6-3
j_gene: TRBJ2-3
CDR3nt: TGTGCCAGCAGTTGGGGACTAGCGGCAGATACGCAGTATTTT
CDR3aa: CASSWGLAADTQYF

d_gene: -
v_gene: TRBV10-3
j_gene: TRBJ1-5
CDR3nt: TGTGCCATCAGTGACGGGGGGCCCCAGCATTTT
CDR3aa: CAISDGGPQHF

d_gene: TRBD2
v_gene: TRBV19
j_gene: TRBJ2-1
CDR3nt: TGTGCCAGTAGTTCCCCGGGACTATACAATGAGCAGTTCTTC
CDR3aa: CASSSPGLYNEQFF

d_gene: -
v_gene: TRBV2
j_gene: TRBJ1-2
CDR3nt: TGTGCCAGCAGTCCCCGCGGGGATGGCTACACCTTC
CDR3aa: CASSPRGDGYTF